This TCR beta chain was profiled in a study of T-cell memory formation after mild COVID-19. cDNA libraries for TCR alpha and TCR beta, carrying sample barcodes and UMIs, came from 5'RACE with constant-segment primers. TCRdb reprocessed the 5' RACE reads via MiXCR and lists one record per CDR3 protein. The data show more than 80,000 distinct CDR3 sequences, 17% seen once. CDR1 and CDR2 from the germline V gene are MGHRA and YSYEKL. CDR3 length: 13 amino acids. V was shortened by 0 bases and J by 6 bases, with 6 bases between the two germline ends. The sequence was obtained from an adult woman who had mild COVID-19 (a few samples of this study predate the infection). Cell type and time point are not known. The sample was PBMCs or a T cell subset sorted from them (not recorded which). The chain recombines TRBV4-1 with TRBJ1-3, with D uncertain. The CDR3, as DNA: TGCGCCAGCAGCCAAGAAGGGCTAAACACCATATATTTT. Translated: CASSQEGLNTIYF.